Below are 17 T cell receptor beta chains sequenced from a single sample in a study of cytomegalovirus exposure and HLA in healthy donors. This PCR relied on a set of 60 Vbeta primers and 13 Jbeta primers. TCRdb's table, derived via immunoSEQ multiplex PCR, lists solely in-frame clones and lacks some. The sample includes 100,000 or so clones, roughly 15% of them seen just once. Sequencing was performed on PBMCs. These receptors originate from a female donor in good health and CMV-seronegative.

This clone was seen a few times. One end of the junction is discordant with germline, which a read error may explain. CDR3 bases: TGTGCCTGGAGTGGACAGGGCAATCAGCCCCAGAATTTT. This gives the protein CAWSGQGNQPQNF. V and J are TRBV30 and TRBJ1-5; 7 positions agree with TRBD1. The CDR3 sequence is 13 residues long. Per the germline V gene, CDR1 is GTSNPN and CDR2 is SVGIG (reference sequence).

V is TRBV5-5 and J is TRBJ1-4; TRBD1 matches at 8 bases. Germline CDR1 SGHKS, CDR2 YYEKEE (reference sequence). V lost 1 base, J lost 8 bases, and 7 bases stayed unmatched. The CDR3 has 15 residues. CDR3 region: CASSLTGGGAEKLFF. In nucleotides, the CDR3 is TGTGCCAGCAGCTTGACAGGGGGAGGGGCCGAAAAACTGTTTTTT.

The J gene is TRBJ1-1, the V gene TRBV30, with 7 bases identical to TRBD1. J lost 5 bases, V lost 5 bases, and 11 bases had no gene match. Per the germline V gene, CDR1 is GTSNPN and CDR2 is SVGIG (reference sequence). The CDR3 length is 14 residues. This chain's CDR3 is CAWWRQGLTTEAFF. The CDR3 region has the DNA TGTGCCTGGTGGAGACAGGGTCTGACGACTGAAGCTTTCTTT.

The sample holds a few counts of this clone. V and J are TRBV18 and TRBJ2-7; TRBD2 might be the D (6 bases). Germline CDR1 and CDR2: KGHSH and LQKENI. The CDR3 sequence is 14 residues long. V lost 3 bases to trimming and J lost 2 bases, with 11 bases between them. CDR3 sequence (DNA): TGTGCCAGCTCACCCGGCAGGACTACCTACGAGCAGTACTTC. It specifies CASSPGRTTYEQYF.

This clone was counted only a few times. The chain joins TRBV30 to TRBJ1-5, with unresolved D. The germline V gene encodes CDR1 GTSNPN and CDR2 SVGIG (reference sequence). V lost 2 bases to trimming and J lost 3 bases, with 8 bases between them. CDR3 length: 13 amino acids. The CDR3: CAWSNNYNQPQHF. CDR3 bases: TGTGCCTGGAGTAATAATTACAATCAGCCCCAGCATTTT.

This clone has more than one count but fewer than ten. The rearrangement joins TRBV30 to TRBJ1-3; 9 bases line up with TRBD1. Germline V gene sequence: CDR1 GTSNPN, CDR2 SVGIG (reference sequence). The CDR3 totals 14 residues. The V and J ends lost 5 bases and 4 bases, in that order; junction bases with no gene match: 6. CDR3 coding DNA: TGTGCCTGGGGAACCGGGACAGGGGGAAACACCATATATTTT. Translating it yields CAWGTGTGGNTIYF.

This clone showed up just a few times. The chain joins TRBV10-3 to TRBJ2-1, with 7 nucleotides matching TRBD1. Trimming cost V 6 bases and J 5 bases; bases outside gene matches: 10. CDR3 length equals 15 residues. From germline, CDR1 is ENHRY and CDR2 SYGVKD. The CDR3 spells CAISGQAPENNEQFF. CDR3 DNA: TGTGCCATCAGCGGACAGGCGCCCGAGAACAATGAGCAGTTCTTC.

This clone was seen a handful of times. The V and J genes are TRBV30 and TRBJ2-1, with 9 bases identical to TRBD1. The CDR3 loop spans 12 amino acids. J gave up 7 bases and V 3 bases, and 1 base lay outside the gene matches. The germline CDR1 and CDR2 sequences are GTSNPN and SVGIG (reference sequence). The CDR3 here is CAWSGQGNEQFF. Here the CDR3 DNA reads TGTGCCTGGAGCGGACAGGGGAATGAGCAGTTCTTC.

The chain combines TRBV4-1 with TRBJ2-3; weak D call: TRBD2 (7 bases). With 6 bases removed from V and 0 bases from J, the gap between germline ends came to 22 bases. Per germline, CDR1 MGHRA and CDR2 YSYEKL. The CDR3 runs to 18 residues. The CDR3 loop is CASRGGPSGTLSTDTQYF. The DNA for the CDR3 is TGCGCCAGCAGGGGGGGGCCTAGCGGCACCCTTAGCACAGATACGCAGTATTTT.

There are a few counts of this clone. DNA for the CDR3: TGTGCCAGCAGCCCAGGGACTAAACTGTTTTTT. This translates into CASSPGTKLFF. This sequence joins TRBV9 and TRBJ1-4; possible D gene TRBD1, 5 bases. Trimming stripped 4 bases from V and 11 bases from J, with 9 bases between. From germline, CDR1 is SGDLS and CDR2 YYNGEE. The CDR3 totals 11 residues.

This chain links TRBV4-1 with TRBJ1-5; D not certain. The CDR3 loop spans 15 amino acids. The germline V gene encodes CDR1 MGHRA and CDR2 YSYEKL. The V and J ends lost 4 bases and 2 bases respectively, with 12 bases between them. The CDR3: CASSPARQRNQPQHF. The CDR3 DNA sequence: TGCGCCAGCAGCCCCGCTCGACAACGCAATCAGCCCCAGCATTTT.

J is TRBJ2-7 and V is TRBV4-3; tentatively, D is TRBD2 (5 bases). V lost 4 bases, J lost 0 bases, and 10 bases lay in between. This CDR3 has 14 residues. Germline V gene lookup returns CDR1 LGHNA and CDR2 YSLEER. CDR3 nucleotides: TGCGCCAGCAGCCTAACCGGAGGCTCCTACGAGCAGTACTTC. Amino acid sequence: CASSLTGGSYEQYF.

The chain uses TRBV7-6 and TRBJ1-4; 9 bases line up with TRBD1. The CDR3 runs 15 residues. Germline V gene lookup returns CDR1 SGHVS and CDR2 FNYEAQ. Unmatched junction bases numbered 4, after V lost 2 bases and J lost 6 bases. Here the CDR3 reads CASSLRTGDYEKLFF. For the CDR3, the DNA is TGTGCCAGCAGCTTAAGGACAGGGGATTATGAAAAACTGTTTTTT.

This clone occurred a few times. This sequence joins TRBV30 and TRBJ1-3; possible D gene TRBD1, 6 bases. The CDR3 totals 15 residues. Germline CDR1 and CDR2: GTSNPN and SVGIG (reference sequence). Trimming cost V 0 bases and J 0 bases, with 9 bases left between them. CDR3 sequence: CAWSVGHSSGNTIYF. The DNA of the CDR3 is TGTGCCTGGAGTGTGGGACATAGCTCTGGAAACACCATATATTTT.

This sequence joins TRBV11-1 and TRBJ2-1, with D perhaps TRBD1 (6 bases). V lost 5 bases and J 9 bases, leaving 20 bases between the germline ends. From germline, CDR1 is SGHAT and CDR2 FQDESV (reference sequence). CDR3 length: 15 amino acids. CDR3 in amino acids: CASSVYRERDPEQFF. The CDR3 DNA sequence: TGTGCCAGCAGCGTTTACAGGGAGAGGGACCCTGAGCAGTTCTTC.

A remark on this clone: The junction does not match germline at one end; this may be a read error. V and J are TRBV2 and TRBJ2-3; the D is unclear. Per the germline V gene, CDR1 is SNHLY and CDR2 is FYNNEI. The CDR3 has 13 residues. The CDR3 region is CARSEPPGDTQYF. CDR3 nucleotide sequence: TGTGCCAGAAGTGAACCTCCGGGAGATACGCAGTATTTT.

This clone turned up a few times. This chain uses TRBV7-6 with TRBJ2-1; TRBD2 agrees at 16 bases. V lost 4 bases, J lost 0 bases, and 9 bases stayed unmatched. This CDR3 is 20 amino acids long. Germline V gene lookup returns CDR1 SGHVS and CDR2 FNYEAQ. The chain's CDR3 is CASSSPGLAGGPGSYNEQFF. The CDR3 region has the DNA TGTGCCAGCAGCTCACCGGGACTAGCGGGAGGGCCAGGCTCCTACAATGAGCAGTTCTTC.